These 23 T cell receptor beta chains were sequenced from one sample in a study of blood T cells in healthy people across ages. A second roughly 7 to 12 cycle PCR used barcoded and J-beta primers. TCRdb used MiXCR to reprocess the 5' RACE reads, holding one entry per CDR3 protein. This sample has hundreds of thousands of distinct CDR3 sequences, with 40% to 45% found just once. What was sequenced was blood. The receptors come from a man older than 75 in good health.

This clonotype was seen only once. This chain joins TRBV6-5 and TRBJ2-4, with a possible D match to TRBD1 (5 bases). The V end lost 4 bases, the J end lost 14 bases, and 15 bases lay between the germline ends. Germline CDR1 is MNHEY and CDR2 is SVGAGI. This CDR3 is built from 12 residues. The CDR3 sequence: CASSSVGRGEYF. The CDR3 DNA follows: TGTGCCAGCAGTTCGGTGGGAAGGGGTGAGTACTTC.

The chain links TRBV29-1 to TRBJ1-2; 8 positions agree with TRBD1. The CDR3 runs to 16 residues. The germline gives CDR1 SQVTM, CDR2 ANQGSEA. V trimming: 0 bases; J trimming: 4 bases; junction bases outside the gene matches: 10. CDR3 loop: CSVEDPGQGRGYGYTF. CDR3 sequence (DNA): TGCAGCGTTGAAGACCCTGGACAGGGCCGTGGCTATGGCTACACCTTC.

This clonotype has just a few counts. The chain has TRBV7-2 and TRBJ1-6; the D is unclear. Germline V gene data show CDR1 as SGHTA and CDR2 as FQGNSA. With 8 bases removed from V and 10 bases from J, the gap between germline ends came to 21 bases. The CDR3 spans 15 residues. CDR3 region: CASGFGVDAGSPLHF. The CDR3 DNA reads TGTGCCAGCGGGTTCGGGGTGGATGCCGGGTCACCCCTCCACTTT.

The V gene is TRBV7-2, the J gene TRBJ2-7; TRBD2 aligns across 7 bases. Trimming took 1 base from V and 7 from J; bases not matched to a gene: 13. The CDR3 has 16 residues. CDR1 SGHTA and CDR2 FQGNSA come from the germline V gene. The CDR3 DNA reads TGTGCCAGCAGCTTAGTCGGAGCGGGGATCTACAATGAGCAGTACTTC. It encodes CASSLVGAGIYNEQYF.

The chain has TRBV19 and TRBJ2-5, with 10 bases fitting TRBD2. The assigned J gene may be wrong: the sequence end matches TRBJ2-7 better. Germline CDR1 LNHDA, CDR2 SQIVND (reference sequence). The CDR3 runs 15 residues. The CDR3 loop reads CASSIQLAGLYEQYF. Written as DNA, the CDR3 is TGTGCCAGTAGTATCCAACTAGCGGGACTCTACGAGCAGTACTTC.

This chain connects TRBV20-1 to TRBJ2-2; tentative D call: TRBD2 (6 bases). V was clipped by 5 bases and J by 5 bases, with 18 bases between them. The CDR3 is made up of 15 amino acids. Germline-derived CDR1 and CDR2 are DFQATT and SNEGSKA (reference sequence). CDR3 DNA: TGCAGTGCTCCTCTAGTGGGGGGTGAAACCGGGGAGCTGTTTTTT. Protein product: CSAPLVGGETGELFF.

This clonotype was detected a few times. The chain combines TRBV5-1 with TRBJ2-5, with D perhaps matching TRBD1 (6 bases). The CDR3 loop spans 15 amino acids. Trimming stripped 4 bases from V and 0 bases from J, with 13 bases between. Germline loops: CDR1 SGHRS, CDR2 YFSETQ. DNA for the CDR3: TGCGCCAGCAGCCCGCCCCGGGACAACCAAGAGACCCAGTACTTC. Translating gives CASSPPRDNQETQYF.

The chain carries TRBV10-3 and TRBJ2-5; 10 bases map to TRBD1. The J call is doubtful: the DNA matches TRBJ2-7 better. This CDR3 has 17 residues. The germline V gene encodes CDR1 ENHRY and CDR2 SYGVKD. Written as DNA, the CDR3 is TGTGCCATCAGAGAACAACCGGGACAGGGGATGGGGTACGAGCAGTACTTC. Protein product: CAIREQPGQGMGYEQYF.

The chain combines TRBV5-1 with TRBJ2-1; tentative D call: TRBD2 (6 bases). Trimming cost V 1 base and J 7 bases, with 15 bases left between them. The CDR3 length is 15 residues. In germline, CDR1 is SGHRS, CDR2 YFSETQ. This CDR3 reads CASSLRRDRGNEQFF. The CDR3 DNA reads TGCGCCAGCAGCTTGAGGCGGGATAGAGGGAATGAGCAGTTCTTC.

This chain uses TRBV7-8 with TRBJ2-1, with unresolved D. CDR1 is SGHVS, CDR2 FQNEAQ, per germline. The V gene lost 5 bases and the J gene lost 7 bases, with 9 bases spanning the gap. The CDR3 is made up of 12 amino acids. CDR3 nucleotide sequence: TGTGCCAGCAGCCAAGATGATAATGAGCAGTTCTTC. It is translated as CASSQDDNEQFF.

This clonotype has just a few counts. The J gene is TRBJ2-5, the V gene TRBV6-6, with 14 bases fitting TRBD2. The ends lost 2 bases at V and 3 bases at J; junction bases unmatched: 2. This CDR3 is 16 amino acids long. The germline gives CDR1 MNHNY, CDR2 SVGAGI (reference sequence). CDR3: CASSYKGLAGEETQYF. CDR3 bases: TGTGCCAGCAGTTACAAGGGACTAGCGGGGGAAGAGACCCAGTACTTC.

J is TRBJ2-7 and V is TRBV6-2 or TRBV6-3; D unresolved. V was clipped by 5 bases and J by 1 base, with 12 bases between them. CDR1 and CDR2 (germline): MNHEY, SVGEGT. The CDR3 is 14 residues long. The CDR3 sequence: CASSDGQISYEQYF. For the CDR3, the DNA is TGTGCCAGCAGTGACGGCCAGATTTCCTACGAGCAGTACTTC.

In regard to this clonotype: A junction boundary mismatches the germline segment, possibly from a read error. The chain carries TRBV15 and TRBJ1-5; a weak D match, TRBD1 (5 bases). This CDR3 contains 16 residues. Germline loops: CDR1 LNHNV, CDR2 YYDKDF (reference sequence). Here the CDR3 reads CTTSRDRAGRQQPQHF. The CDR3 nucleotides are TGTACCACCAGCAGAGATCGGGCAGGGAGACAGCAGCCCCAGCATTTT.

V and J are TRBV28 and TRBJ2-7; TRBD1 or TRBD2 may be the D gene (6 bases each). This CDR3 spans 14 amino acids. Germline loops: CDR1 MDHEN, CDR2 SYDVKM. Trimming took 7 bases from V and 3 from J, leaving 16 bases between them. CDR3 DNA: TGTGCCAGCACCCACGGGGGCAGCGGCTACGAGCAGTACTTC. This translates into CASTHGGSGYEQYF.

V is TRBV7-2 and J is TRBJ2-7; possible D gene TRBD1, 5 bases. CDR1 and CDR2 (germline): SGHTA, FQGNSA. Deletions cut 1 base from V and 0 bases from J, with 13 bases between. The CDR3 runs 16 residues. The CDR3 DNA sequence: TGTGCCAGCAGCTTAGTATTGGGGCGAAGCTCCTACGAGCAGTACTTC. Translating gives CASSLVLGRSSYEQYF.

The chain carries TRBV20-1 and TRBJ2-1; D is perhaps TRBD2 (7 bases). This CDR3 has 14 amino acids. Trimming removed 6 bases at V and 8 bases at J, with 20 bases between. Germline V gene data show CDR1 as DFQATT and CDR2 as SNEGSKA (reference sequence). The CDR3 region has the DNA TGCAGTGCCCCCCGAAGGGGGGGCAGGTATGAGCAGTTCTTC. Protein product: CSAPRRGGRYEQFF.

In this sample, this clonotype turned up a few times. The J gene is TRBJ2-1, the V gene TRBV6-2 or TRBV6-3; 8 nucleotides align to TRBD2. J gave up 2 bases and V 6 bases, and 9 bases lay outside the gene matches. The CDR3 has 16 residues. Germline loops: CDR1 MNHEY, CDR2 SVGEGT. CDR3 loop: CASSRTGGPTYNEQFF. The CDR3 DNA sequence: TGTGCCAGCAGCAGGACGGGAGGGCCCACCTACAATGAGCAGTTCTTC.

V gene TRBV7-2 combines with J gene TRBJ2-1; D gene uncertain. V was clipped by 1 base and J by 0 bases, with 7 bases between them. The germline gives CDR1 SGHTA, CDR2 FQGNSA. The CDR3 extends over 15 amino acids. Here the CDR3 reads CASSLEARSYNEQFF. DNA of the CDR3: TGTGCCAGCAGCTTAGAAGCCCGCTCCTACAATGAGCAGTTCTTC.

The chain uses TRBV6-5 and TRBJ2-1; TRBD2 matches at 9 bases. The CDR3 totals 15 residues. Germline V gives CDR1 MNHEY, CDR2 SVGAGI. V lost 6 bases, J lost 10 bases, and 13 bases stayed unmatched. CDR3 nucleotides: TGTGCCAGCAGCCGTCCGTCTCTAGCGGGATACGAGCAGTTCTTC. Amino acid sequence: CASSRPSLAGYEQFF.

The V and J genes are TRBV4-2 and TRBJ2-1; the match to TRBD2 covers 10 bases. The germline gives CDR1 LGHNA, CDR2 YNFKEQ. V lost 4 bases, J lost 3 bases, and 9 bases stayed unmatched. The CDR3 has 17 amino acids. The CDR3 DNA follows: TGTGCCAGCAGCCTGCCTAGCGGGAGTTCTAACTACAATGAGCAGTTCTTC. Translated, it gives CASSLPSGSSNYNEQFF.

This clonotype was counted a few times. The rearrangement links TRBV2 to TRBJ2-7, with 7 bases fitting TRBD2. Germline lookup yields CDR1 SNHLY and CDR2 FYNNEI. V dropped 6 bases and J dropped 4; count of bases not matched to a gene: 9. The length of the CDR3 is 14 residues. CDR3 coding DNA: TGTGCCAGCAGGCTGAGCGGGGTTCAGTACGAGCAGTACTTC. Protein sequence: CASRLSGVQYEQYF.

The CDR3 sequence: CSAPEGYSNQPQHF. The CDR3 DNA is TGCAGTGCTCCGGAGGGATATAGCAATCAGCCCCAGCATTTT. V gene TRBV20-1 combines with J gene TRBJ1-5; D unresolved. V lost 5 bases to trimming and J lost 0 bases, with 11 bases between them. This CDR3 is built from 14 residues. Germline lookup yields CDR1 DFQATT and CDR2 SNEGSKA (reference sequence).

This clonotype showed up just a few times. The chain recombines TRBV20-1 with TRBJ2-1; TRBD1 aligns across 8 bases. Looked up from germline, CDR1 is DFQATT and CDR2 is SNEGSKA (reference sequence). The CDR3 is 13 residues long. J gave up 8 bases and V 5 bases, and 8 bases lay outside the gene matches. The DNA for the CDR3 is TGCAGTGCTGACGACAGGGGCATCCATGAGCAGTTCTTC. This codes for CSADDRGIHEQFF.